The rows below give T cell receptor beta chains drawn from one sample of a study of cytomegalovirus exposure and HLA in healthy donors. TCRdb keeps only in-frame clones here, not all; method: immunoSEQ multiplex PCR. Among 150,000 to 200,000 clones listed, about three quarters were seen once. The specimen was PBMCs. Source of these receptors: a woman between 50 and 59 years old in good health and CMV-seropositive. Each CDR3 is given with its conserved first and last residue. The D gene is left open where the match is weak. Not every row has a clone size; where given, it reads once, few, many or a size class.

clone_size | j_call | v_call | d_call | cdr3_aa | cdr3_nt
. | TRBJ2-7 | TRBV2 | TRBD1 | CASIEDLTGATEQYF | TGTGCCAGCATAGAGGACTTGACAGGGGCCACCGAGCAGTACTTC
few | TRBJ1-4 | TRBV5-1 | . | CASTLGPTGGWNEKLFF | TGCGCCAGCACCTTGGGCCCGACGGGGGGCTGGAATGAAAAACTGTTTTTT
. | TRBJ2-7 | TRBV18 | TRBD1 | CASSPLRDSGAEQYF | TGTGCCAGCTCACCCCTCCGGGACAGTGGCGCCGAGCAGTACTTC
. | TRBJ1-4 | TRBV7-9 | . | CASSLAWQGNEKLFF | TGTGCCAGCAGCTTAGCGTGGCAGGGAAATGAAAAACTGTTTTTT
once | TRBJ2-2 | TRBV5-5 | . | CASSSRDTDTGELFF | TGTGCCAGCAGCTCCCGGGACACAGACACCGGGGAGCTGTTTTTT
. | TRBJ2-7 | TRBV30 | . | CAWTRPEGQKVVF | TGTGCCTGGACCAGACCAGAAGGACAGAAAGTGGTCTTC
. | TRBJ2-4 | TRBV2 | TRBD1 | CASSPTGSANIQYF | TGTGCCAGCAGCCCGACAGGGAGCGCGAACATTCAGTACTTC
. | TRBJ1-2 | TRBV12-5 | . | CASGLVSGATNYGYTF | TGTGCTAGTGGTTTGGTAAGCGGGGCAACAAACTATGGCTACACCTTC
few | TRBJ2-7 | TRBV6-1 | TRBD1 | CASSSKGASYEQYF | TGTGCCAGCAGCTCGAAGGGGGCGTCCTACGAGCAGTACTTC
. | TRBJ2-3 | TRBV4-1 | TRBD2 | CASSPDRLAGVTDTQYF | TGCGCCAGCAGCCCTGATAGACTAGCGGGAGTCACAGATACGCAGTATTTT
. | TRBJ1-5 | TRBV19 | TRBD1 | CASSMTRDRASNQPQHF | TGTGCCAGTAGTATGACCCGGGACAGGGCCAGCAATCAGCCCCAGCATTTT
few | TRBJ1-2 | TRBV19 | . | CASRWSAGERESRGYTF | TGTGCCAGTAGATGGAGCGCCGGCGAAAGGGAGAGTAGAGGCTACACCTTC
. | TRBJ1-2 | TRBV2 | TRBD1 | CASREGTGGDYGYTF | TGTGCCAGCAGAGAGGGGACAGGGGGCGACTATGGCTACACCTTC
few | TRBJ1-1 | TRBV28 | TRBD1 | CASSRQGASIITEAFF | TGTGCCAGCAGTCGACAGGGGGCTTCTATAATCACTGAAGCTTTCTTT
once | TRBJ1-2 | TRBV19 | . | CASSIDRDTYGYTF | TGTGCCAGTAGTATAGACCGGGATACTTATGGCTACACCTTC
. | TRBJ1-4 | TRBV7-9 | . | CASSLGGGEKLFF | TGTGCCAGCAGCTTAGGAGGAGGTGAAAAACTGTTTTTT
. | TRBJ2-5 | TRBV7-8 | TRBD1 | CASSRDRQGEETQYF | TGTGCCAGCAGCAGAGATCGACAGGGCGAAGAGACCCAGTACTTC
. | TRBJ1-1 | TRBV9 | . | CASSLLNTEAFF | TGTGCCAGCAGCCTGTTGAACACTGAAGCTTTCTTT
. | TRBJ2-3 | TRBV2 | TRBD2 | CASSSMAERGGTDTQYF | TGTGCCAGCAGTTCTATGGCAGAGCGGGGGGGCACAGATACGCAGTATTTT
. | TRBJ1-4 | TRBV6-5 | TRBD1 | CASSGQGLNEKLFF | TGTGCCAGCAGCGGACAGGGTCTCAATGAAAAACTGTTTTTT
. | TRBJ1-3 | TRBV5-4 | . | CASSTQKGDTGNTIYF | TGTGCCAGCAGCACCCAGAAGGGGGACACTGGAAACACCATATATTTT
few | TRBJ2-1 | TRBV5-1 | . | CASSLLGFSYNEQFF | TGCGCCAGCAGCTTGCTCGGGTTCTCCTACAATGAGCAGTTCTTC
once | TRBJ2-3 | TRBV4-3 | . | CASSLRGSTDTQYF | TGCGCCAGCAGCCTACGGGGGAGCACAGATACGCAGTATTTT
. | TRBJ2-5 | TRBV7-8 | TRBD1 | CASGQGARETQYF | TGTGCCAGCGGGCAGGGGGCGCGAGAGACCCAGTACTTC
. | TRBJ2-5 | TRBV2 | TRBD1 | CASSAVRGSKETQYF | TGTGCCAGCAGTGCGGTCAGGGGGAGTAAAGAGACCCAGTACTTC
. | TRBJ2-7 | TRBV6-1 | TRBD1 | CASSGGYEQYF | TGTGCCAGTTCAGGGGGCTACGAGCAGTACTTC
. | TRBJ2-7 | TRBV27 | . | CASSLTLQGKAIYEQYF | TGTGCCAGCAGTTTAACTCTACAGGGAAAGGCGATCTACGAGCAGTACTTC
. | TRBJ1-6 | TRBV5-6 | TRBD1 | CASTLDRLHNSPLHF | TGTGCCAGCACCTTGGACAGGCTACATAATTCACCCCTCCACTTT
few | TRBJ2-7 | TRBV27 | TRBD2 | CASSLSRASGTYEQYF | TGTGCCAGCAGTTTATCGAGGGCTAGCGGGACCTACGAGCAGTACTTC
. | TRBJ2-7 | TRBV6-5 | . | CASSQLVRGYEQYF | TGTGCCAGCAGCCAATTAGTTCGTGGCTACGAGCAGTACTTC
. | TRBJ1-4 | TRBV7-9 | . | CASSLGQGSPNEKLFF | TGTGCCAGCAGCTTAGGGCAGGGTTCGCCTAATGAAAAACTGTTTTTT